The rows below give T cell receptor beta chains drawn from one sample of a study of blood T cell repertoires in COVID-19. The method was immunoSEQ multiplex PCR; TCRdb's version includes in-frame clones alone and lacks a portion of them. The table lists 200,000 to 250,000 clones, 65% to 85% of them singletons. Material: PBMCs or T cells enriched from blood (not recorded which). Every receptor here comes from a woman in her sixties or seventies who had recovered from COVID-19. The CDR3 runs from the conserved cysteine through the conserved F or W. A D gene is named only where the DNA matches it firmly. Some rows have no size entry. The others give once, few or many, or a class for an expanded clone.

>TRBD1|-|TRBV7-9|TRBJ2-2
TGTGCCAGCAGTTCCGGGACAGCGAACACCGGGGAGCTGTTTTTT
CASSSGTANTGELFF
>-|-|TRBV3-1/TRBV3-2|TRBJ2-5
TGTGCCAGCAGCCAAGATTGGGGTGGCGGCGGGGTCCCTGGAGGGGAGACCCAGTACTTC
CASSQDWGGGGVPGGETQYF
>-|-|TRBV7-8|TRBJ1-5
TGTGCCAGCAGCTCCGAATGGGGGGGGCCTTCAATATATCAGCCCCAGCATTTT
CASSSEWGGPSIYQPQHF
>TRBD1|once|TRBV23-1|TRBJ2-3
TGCGCCAGCAGGCCCCCGGGACAGCGGAACGTCACAGATACGCAGTATTTT
CASRPPGQRNVTDTQYF
>TRBD1|-|TRBV10-3|TRBJ1-2
TGTGCCATCAGCCGACAGGGGGCAGAGGTCTATGGCTACACCTTC
CAISRQGAEVYGYTF
>-|-|TRBV13|TRBJ1-5
TGTGCCAGCAGCTTCCAGGGTAATCAGCCCCAGCATTTT
CASSFQGNQPQHF
>TRBD2|once|TRBV3-1/TRBV3-2|TRBJ2-1
TGTGCCAGCACCGGGACTAGCGGGGCGTACAATGAGCAGTTCTTC
CASTGTSGAYNEQFF
>TRBD2|-|TRBV6-5|TRBJ2-1
TGTGCCAGCAGTCGCGGGGGATTCTACAATGAGCAGTTCTTC
CASSRGGFYNEQFF
>TRBD2|-|TRBV9|TRBJ2-5
TGTGCCAGCAGCGCAGGACTAGCGGGTACGGCCCAGTACTTC
CASSAGLAGTAQYF
>TRBD2|-|TRBV6-5|TRBJ2-2
TGTGCCAGCAGTCGACTAGCGGCCCACACCGGGGAGCTGTTTTTT
CASSRLAAHTGELFF
>TRBD2|-|TRBV29-1|TRBJ2-7
TGCAGCGTCGCCGGGACTAGCGGGGGAGGGAAGCAGTACTTC
CSVAGTSGGGKQYF
>-|few|TRBV3-1/TRBV3-2|TRBJ2-3
TGTGCCAGCAGCCAAGATCGCGGGAACGTAGCAGATACGCAGTATTTT
CASSQDRGNVADTQYF
>-|-|TRBV29-1|TRBJ2-7
TGCAGCGTTGAAGGTCTCGCAGGGGTGGGCTCCTACGAGCAGTACTTC
CSVEGLAGVGSYEQYF
>TRBD1|-|TRBV10-3|TRBJ2-7
TGTGCCATCACATCGACAGGGGCGCACGAGCAGTACTTC
CAITSTGAHEQYF
>-|-|TRBV7-8|TRBJ1-5
TGTGCCAGCAGCTTAGTTAGGGGGAGGGCTCTTAATCAGCCCCAGCATTTT
CASSLVRGRALNQPQHF
>-|few|TRBV19|TRBJ1-1
TGTGCCAGTAGTTTAGACAAAACTGAAGCTTTCTTT
CASSLDKTEAFF
>-|-|TRBV14|TRBJ1-1
TGTGCCAGCAGCCGGAGGGGTCGGGGGGCGGACACTGAAGCTTTCTTT
CASSRRGRGADTEAFF
>-|many|TRBV5-5|TRBJ1-3
TGTGCCAGCAGCCAATACAGTGGAAACACCATATATTTT
CASSQYSGNTIYF
>TRBD2|-|TRBV7-2|TRBJ2-7
TGTGCCAGCAGCCACGTAGCGGGGGGGCCCCACGAGCAGTACTTC
CASSHVAGGPHEQYF
>TRBD2|-|TRBV5-1|TRBJ2-5
TGCGCCAGCAGCTTGGAACCGGGAGGAGGGGAGACCCAGTACTTC
CASSLEPGGGETQYF
>-|-|TRBV29-1|TRBJ1-2
TGCAGCGTTGATAGGGGTTTTGGCTACACCTTC
CSVDRGFGYTF
>-|-|TRBV2|TRBJ2-2
TGTGCCAGCAGTGGTAGTAGCGGGAACACCGGGGAGCTGTTTTTT
CASSGSSGNTGELFF
>-|few|TRBV6-5|TRBJ1-1
TGTGCCAGCAGTTCGGCGCGGGGGGGCACTGAAGCTTTCTTT
CASSSARGGTEAFF
>-|few|TRBV2|TRBJ2-2
TGTGCCAGCAGACCTCTGCTCTACGGGGAGCTGTTTTTT
CASRPLLYGELFF
>-|-|TRBV2|TRBJ1-1
TGTGCCAGCAACCTGACACCGAACACTGAAGCTTTCTTT
CASNLTPNTEAFF
>TRBD1|-|TRBV5-4|TRBJ2-3
TGTGCCAGCAGTTCCGGGACAGGGCTGTACGATACGCAGTATTTT
CASSSGTGLYDTQYF
>-|-|TRBV12-3/TRBV12-4|TRBJ1-3
TGTGCCGTAACCGGGACTGCTGGAAACACCATATATTTT
CAVTGTAGNTIYF
>TRBD1|-|TRBV5-1|TRBJ1-2
TGCGCCCGGGCGACAGGGTGGTGCTATGGCTACACCTTC
CARATGWCYGYTF
>-|-|TRBV9|TRBJ2-7
TGTGCCAGCAGCGTAGAACAGGCAACGGTGTGGGAGCAGTACTTC
CASSVEQATVWEQYF
>TRBD1|-|TRBV6-5|TRBJ2-7
TGTGCCAGCAGTTACTCGGGGACAGGGTATGACGAGCAGTACTTC
CASSYSGTGYDEQYF
>-|once|TRBV6-1|TRBJ2-1
TGTGCCAGCAGTGAAGGAGTGAGGGCCATCTACAATGAGCAGTTCTTC
CASSEGVRAIYNEQFF
>TRBD2|-|TRBV7-2|TRBJ2-1
TGTGCCAGCAGCTTAGGTCGGGGAGCGGGAGTAAGGAATGAGCAGTTCTTC
CASSLGRGAGVRNEQFF
>-|-|TRBV7-9|TRBJ2-7
TGTGCCAGCAGCTGGGTGGGACAAGGAACCTACGAGCAGTACTTC
CASSWVGQGTYEQYF
>TRBD2|-|TRBV28|TRBJ2-7
TGTGCCAGCAGTTACTACTCTAGCGGGAGAAGCGAGCAGTACTTC
CASSYYSSGRSEQYF
>-|-|TRBV20-1|TRBJ1-1
TGCAGTGCTAGTTTAAGTACAGGGATTACTGAAGCTTTCTTT
CSASLSTGITEAFF
>-|-|TRBV19|TRBJ2-7
TGTGCCAGTAGTATCCGGACAGAGGGGGTCTCCTACGAGCAGTACTTC
CASSIRTEGVSYEQYF
>-|-|TRBV28|TRBJ1-2
TGTGCCAGCAGGACTGGCTATAACTATGGCTACACCTTC
CASRTGYNYGYTF
>-|few|TRBV12-3/TRBV12-4|TRBJ1-5
TGTGCCAGCAGTAACAGGGATCAGCCCCAGCATTTT
CASSNRDQPQHF
>-|-|TRBV30|TRBJ1-2
TGTGCCTGGAGTACCACGGGCTATGGCTACACCTTC
CAWSTTGYGYTF
>TRBD1|-|TRBV11-1|TRBJ2-1
TGTGCCAGCAGCGAAATACAGGGGGCGGGTGAGCAGTTCTTC
CASSEIQGAGEQFF